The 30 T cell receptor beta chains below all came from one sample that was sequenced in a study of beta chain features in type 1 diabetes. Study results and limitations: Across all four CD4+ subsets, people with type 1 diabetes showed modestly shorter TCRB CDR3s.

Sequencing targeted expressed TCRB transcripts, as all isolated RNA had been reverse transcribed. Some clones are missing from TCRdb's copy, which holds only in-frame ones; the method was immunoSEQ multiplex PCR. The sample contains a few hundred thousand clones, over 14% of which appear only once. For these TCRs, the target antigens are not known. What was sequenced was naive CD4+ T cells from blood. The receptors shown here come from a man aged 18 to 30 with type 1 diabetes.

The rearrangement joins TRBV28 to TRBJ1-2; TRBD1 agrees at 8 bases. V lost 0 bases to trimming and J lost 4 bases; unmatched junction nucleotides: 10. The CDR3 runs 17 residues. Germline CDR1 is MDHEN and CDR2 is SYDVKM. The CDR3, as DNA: TGTGCCAGCAGTTTATGGGCAGGGGGCGCCATGAGCTATGGCTACACCTTC. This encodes CASSLWAGGAMSYGYTF.

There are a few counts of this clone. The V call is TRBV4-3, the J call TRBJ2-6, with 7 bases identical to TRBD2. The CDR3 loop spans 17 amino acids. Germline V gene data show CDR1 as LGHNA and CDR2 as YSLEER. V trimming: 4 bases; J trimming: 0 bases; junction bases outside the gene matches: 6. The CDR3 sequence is CASSLRGVNSGANVLTF. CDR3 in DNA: TGCGCCAGCAGCCTTCGGGGGGTAAACTCTGGGGCCAACGTCCTGACTTTC.

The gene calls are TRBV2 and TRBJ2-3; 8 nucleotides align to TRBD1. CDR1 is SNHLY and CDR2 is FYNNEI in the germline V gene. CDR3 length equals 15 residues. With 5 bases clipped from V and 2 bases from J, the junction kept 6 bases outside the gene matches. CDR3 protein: CASSLGQGPTDTQYF. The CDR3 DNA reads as TGTGCCAGCAGTCTTGGACAGGGCCCCACAGATACGCAGTATTTT.

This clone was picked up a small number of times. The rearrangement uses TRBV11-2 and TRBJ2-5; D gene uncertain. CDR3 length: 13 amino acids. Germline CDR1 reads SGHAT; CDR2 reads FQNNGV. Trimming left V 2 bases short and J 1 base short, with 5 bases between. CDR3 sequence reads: CASSLSSQETQYF. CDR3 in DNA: TGTGCCAGCAGCTTATCCAGCCAAGAGACCCAGTACTTC.

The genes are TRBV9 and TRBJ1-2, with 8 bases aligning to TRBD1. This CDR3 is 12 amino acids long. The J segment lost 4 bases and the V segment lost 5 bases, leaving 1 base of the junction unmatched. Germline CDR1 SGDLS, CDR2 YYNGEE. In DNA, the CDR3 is TGTGCCAGCAGAGGGACAGGCTATGGCTACACCTTC. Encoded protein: CASRGTGYGYTF.

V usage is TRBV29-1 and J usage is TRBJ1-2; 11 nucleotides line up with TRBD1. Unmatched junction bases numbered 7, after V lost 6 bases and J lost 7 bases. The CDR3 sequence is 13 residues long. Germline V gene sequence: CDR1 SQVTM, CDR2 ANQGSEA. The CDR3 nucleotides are TGCAGCGTGGGGGACAGGGGGTTTTTTGGCTACACCTTC. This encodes CSVGDRGFFGYTF.

CDR3 in amino acids: CATRELTPPNYGYTF. In nucleotides, the CDR3 is TGTGCCACTAGAGAACTCACTCCGCCTAACTATGGCTACACCTTC. The chain couples TRBV6-6 to TRBJ1-2; no clear D. Germline V gene data show CDR1 as MNHNY and CDR2 as SVGAGI (reference sequence). The CDR3 runs to 15 residues. The V gene lost 10 bases and the J gene lost 0 bases, with 18 bases spanning the gap.

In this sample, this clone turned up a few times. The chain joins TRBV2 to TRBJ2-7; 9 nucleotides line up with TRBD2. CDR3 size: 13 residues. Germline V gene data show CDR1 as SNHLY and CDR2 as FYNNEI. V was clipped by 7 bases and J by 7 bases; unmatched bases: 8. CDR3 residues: CASMREGVKEQYF. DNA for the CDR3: TGTGCCAGCATGCGGGAGGGCGTGAAGGAGCAGTACTTC. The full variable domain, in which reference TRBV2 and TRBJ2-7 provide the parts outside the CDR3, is EPEVTQTPSHQVTQMGQEVILRCVPISNHLYFYWYRQILGQKVEFLVSFYNNEISEKSEIFDDQFSVERPDGSNFTLKIRSTKLEDSAMYFCASMREGVKEQYFGPGTRLTVT.

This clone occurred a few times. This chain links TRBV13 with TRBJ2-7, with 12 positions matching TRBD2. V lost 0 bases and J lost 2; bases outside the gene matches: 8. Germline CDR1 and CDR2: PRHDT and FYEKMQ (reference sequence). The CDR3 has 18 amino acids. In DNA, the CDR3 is TGTGCCAGCAGCTTAGGCCTAACTAGCGGGGGGACCACCTACGAGCAGTACTTC. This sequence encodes CASSLGLTSGGTTYEQYF.

The CDR3 here is CASSYLADSTYEQYF. The CDR3 region has the DNA TGTGCCAGCAGTTATCTAGCGGACAGCACCTACGAGCAGTACTTC. The chain uses TRBV6-5 and TRBJ2-7; possible D gene TRBD2, 7 bases. CDR1 and CDR2 (germline): MNHEY, SVGAGI. Trimming pared 3 bases from V and 2 bases from J, leaving 14 bases between. The CDR3 length is 15 residues.

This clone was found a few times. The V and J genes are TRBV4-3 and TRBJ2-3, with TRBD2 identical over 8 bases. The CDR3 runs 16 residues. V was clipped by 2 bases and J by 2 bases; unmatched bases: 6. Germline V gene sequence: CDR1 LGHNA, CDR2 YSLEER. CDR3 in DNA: TGCGCCAGCAGCCAACGGGAGGGGAACCCCACAGATACGCAGTATTTT. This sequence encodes CASSQREGNPTDTQYF.

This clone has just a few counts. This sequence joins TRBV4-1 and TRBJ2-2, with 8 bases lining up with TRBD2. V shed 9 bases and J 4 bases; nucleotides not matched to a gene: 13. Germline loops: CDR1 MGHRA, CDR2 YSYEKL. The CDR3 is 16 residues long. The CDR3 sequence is CASPKPGLERTGELFF. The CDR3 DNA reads TGCGCCAGTCCAAAGCCGGGACTAGAACGCACCGGGGAGCTGTTTTTT.

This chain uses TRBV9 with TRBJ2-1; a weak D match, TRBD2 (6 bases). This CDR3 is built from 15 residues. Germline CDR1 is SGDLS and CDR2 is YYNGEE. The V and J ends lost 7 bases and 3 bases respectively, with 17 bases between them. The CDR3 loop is CASHKGGGNYNEQFF. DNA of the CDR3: TGTGCCAGCCATAAAGGCGGCGGGAACTACAATGAGCAGTTCTTC.

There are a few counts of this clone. The CDR3 here is CASTEDRFYEKLFF. In DNA form, the CDR3 reads TGTGCCAGCACCGAGGACAGGTTTTATGAAAAACTGTTTTTT. The V and J genes are TRBV6-5 and TRBJ1-4, with TRBD1 identical over 7 bases. The CDR3 loop spans 14 amino acids. V lost 7 bases to trimming and J lost 6 bases; unmatched junction nucleotides: 8. Germline CDR1 is MNHEY and CDR2 is SVGAGI.

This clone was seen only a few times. The chain's CDR3 is CASSAPGTSSYNEQFF. In DNA form, the CDR3 reads TGTGCCAGCAGCGCCCCCGGGACTAGCTCCTACAATGAGCAGTTCTTC. The chain is built from TRBV9 and TRBJ2-1, with 8 nucleotides matching TRBD2. V lost 3 bases, J lost 0 bases, and 5 bases stayed unmatched. Germline V gives CDR1 SGDLS, CDR2 YYNGEE. The CDR3 runs 16 residues.

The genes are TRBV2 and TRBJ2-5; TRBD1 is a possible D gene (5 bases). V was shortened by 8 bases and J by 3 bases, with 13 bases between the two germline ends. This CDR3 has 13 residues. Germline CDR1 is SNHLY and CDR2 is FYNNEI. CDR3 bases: TGTGCCAGCTCGTGGCAGGGTGAAGAGACCCAGTACTTC. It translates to CASSWQGEETQYF.

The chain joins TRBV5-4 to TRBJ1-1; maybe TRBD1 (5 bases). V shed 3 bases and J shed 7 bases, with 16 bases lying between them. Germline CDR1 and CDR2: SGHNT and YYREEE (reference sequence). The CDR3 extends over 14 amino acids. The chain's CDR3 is CASSWVDRQGEAFF. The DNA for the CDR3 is TGTGCCAGCAGCTGGGTTGACAGACAAGGTGAAGCTTTCTTT.

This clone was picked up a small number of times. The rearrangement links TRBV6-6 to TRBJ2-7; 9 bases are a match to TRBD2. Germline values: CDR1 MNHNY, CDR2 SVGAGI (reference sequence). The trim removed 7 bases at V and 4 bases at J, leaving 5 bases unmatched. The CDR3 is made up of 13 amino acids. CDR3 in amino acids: CASKGGRGYEQYF. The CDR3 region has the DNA TGTGCCAGCAAGGGCGGGAGGGGTTACGAGCAGTACTTC.

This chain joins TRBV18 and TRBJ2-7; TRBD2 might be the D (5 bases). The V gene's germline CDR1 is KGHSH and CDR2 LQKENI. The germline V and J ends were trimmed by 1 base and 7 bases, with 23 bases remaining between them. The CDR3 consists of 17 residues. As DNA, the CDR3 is TGTGCCAGCTCACCACGACTTGGCGGGCCGGCCCGGAGGGAGCAGTACTTC. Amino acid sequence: CASSPRLGGPARREQYF.

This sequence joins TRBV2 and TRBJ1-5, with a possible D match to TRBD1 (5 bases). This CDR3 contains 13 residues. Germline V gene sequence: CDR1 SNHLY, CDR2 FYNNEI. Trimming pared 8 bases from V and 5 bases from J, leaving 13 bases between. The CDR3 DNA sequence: TGTGCCAGCCAGGGCCATGGTTATCAGCCCCAGCATTTT. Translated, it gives CASQGHGYQPQHF.

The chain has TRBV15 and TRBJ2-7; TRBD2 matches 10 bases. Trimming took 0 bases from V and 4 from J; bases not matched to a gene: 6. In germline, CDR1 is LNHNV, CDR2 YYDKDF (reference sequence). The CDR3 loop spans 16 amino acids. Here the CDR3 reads CATSREAGGRYYEQYF. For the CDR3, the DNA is TGTGCCACCAGCAGAGAAGCGGGAGGGCGTTATTACGAGCAGTACTTC.

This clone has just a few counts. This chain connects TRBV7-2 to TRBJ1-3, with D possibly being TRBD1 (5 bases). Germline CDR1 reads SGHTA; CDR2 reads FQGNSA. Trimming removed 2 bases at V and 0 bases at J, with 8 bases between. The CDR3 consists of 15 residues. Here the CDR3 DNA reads TGTGCCAGCAGCTTAATGGGGCACTCTGGAAACACCATATATTTT. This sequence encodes CASSLMGHSGNTIYF.

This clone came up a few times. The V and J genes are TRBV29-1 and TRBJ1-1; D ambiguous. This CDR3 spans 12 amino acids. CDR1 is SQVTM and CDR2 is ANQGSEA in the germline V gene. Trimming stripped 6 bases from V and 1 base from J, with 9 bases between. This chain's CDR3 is CSVRGQNTEAFF. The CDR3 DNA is TGCAGCGTCCGAGGTCAGAACACTGAAGCTTTCTTT.

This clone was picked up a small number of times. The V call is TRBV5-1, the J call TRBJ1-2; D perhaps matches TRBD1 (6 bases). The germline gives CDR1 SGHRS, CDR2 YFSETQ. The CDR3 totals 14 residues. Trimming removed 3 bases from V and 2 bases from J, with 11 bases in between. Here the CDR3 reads CASSSSDRNYGYTF. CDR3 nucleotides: TGCGCCAGCAGCTCGTCAGACAGGAACTATGGCTACACCTTC.

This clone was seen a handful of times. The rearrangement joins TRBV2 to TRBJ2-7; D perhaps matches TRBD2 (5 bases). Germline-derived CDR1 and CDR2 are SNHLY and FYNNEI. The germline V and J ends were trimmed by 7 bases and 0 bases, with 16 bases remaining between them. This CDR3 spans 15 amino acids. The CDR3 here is CASTLDSSSSYEQYF. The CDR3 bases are TGTGCCAGCACCTTGGACTCCTCGAGCTCCTACGAGCAGTACTTC.

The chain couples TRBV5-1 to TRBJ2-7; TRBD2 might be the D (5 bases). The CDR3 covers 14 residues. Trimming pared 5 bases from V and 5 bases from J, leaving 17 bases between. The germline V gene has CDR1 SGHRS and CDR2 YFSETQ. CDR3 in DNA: TGCGCCAGCAGGAGGATTGGACGGGGAGACGAGCAGTACTTC. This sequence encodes CASRRIGRGDEQYF.

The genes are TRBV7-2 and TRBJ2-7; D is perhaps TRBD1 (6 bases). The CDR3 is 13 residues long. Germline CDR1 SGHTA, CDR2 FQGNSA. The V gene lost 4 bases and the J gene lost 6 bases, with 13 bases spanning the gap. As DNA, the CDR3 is TGTGCCAGCAGCTCACAGGGAGTCGGCGAGCAGTACTTC. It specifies CASSSQGVGEQYF.

The CDR3 loop is CASSPAWPAMNTEAFF. The CDR3 bases are TGTGCCAGCTCACCAGCTTGGCCAGCGATGAACACTGAAGCTTTCTTT. The chain links TRBV18 to TRBJ1-1; D gene unclear. Germline CDR1 is KGHSH and CDR2 is LQKENI. The CDR3 runs to 16 residues. The ends were cut back, 2 bases at V and 0 bases at J, with 13 bases in the middle.

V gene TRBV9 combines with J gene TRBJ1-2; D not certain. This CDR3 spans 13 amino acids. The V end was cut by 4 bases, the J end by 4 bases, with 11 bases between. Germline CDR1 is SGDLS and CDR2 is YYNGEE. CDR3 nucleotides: TGTGCCAGCAGCCCCCGACTAATCTATGGCTACACCTTC. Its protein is CASSPRLIYGYTF.

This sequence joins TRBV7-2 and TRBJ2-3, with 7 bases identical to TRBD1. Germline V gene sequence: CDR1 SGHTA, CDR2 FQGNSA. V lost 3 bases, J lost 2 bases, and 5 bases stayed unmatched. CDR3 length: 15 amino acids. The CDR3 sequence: CASSFGTAYTDTQYF. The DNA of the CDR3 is TGTGCCAGCAGCTTCGGGACAGCCTACACAGATACGCAGTATTTT.